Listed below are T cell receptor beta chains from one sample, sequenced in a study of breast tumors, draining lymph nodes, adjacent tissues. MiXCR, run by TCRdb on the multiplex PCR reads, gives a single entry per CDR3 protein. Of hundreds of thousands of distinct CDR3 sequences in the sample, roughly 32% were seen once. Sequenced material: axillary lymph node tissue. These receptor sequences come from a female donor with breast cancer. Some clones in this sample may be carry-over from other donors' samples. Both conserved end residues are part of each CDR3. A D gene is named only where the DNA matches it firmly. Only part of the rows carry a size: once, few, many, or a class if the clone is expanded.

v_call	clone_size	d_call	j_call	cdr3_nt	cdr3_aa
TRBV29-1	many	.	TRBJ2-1	TGCAGCGCCGTCAGTAGAACTCTTACAATTGAGCAGTTCTTC	CSAVSRTLTIEQFF
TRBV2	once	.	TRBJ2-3	TGTGCCAGCAATTCTGAGCGGGATACGCAGTATTTT	CASNSERDTQYF
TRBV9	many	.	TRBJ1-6	TGTGCCAGCAGCCCCGGGCAGGGCGGGGGGTCACCCCTCCACTTT	CASSPGQGGGSPLHF
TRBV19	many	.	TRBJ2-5	TGTGCCAGTAGTATTTCTCGGGGGGCTCGAGAGACCCAGTACTTC	CASSISRGARETQYF
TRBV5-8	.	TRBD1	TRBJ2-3	TGTGCCAGCAGCTCCCTCGGGACAGGGGGTTACACAGATACGCAGTATTTT	CASSSLGTGGYTDTQYF
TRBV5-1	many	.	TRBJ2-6	TGCGCCAGCAGTCCCGGGACAAGCTCTGGGGCCAACGTCCTGACTTTC	CASSPGTSSGANVLTF
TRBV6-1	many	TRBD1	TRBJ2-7	TGTGCCAGCAGTGAAATGGGGACAGGGGGCTACGAGCAGTACTTC	CASSEMGTGGYEQYF
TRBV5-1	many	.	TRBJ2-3	TGCGCCAGCAGCCTACCCGCCTCCGTAGATACGCAGTATTTT	CASSLPASVDTQYF
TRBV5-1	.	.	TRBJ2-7	TGCGCCAGCAGCTTGGGCCCTTCCTACGACCAGTGCTTC	CASSLGPSYDQCF
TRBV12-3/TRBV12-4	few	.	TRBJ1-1	TGTGCCAGCAGTCCCTCCACTGAAGCTTTCTTT	CASSPSTEAFF
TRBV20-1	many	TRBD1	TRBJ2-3	TGCAGTGCTGCGGGGGGCCGACAGGGGGCTTGGGATACGCAGTATTTT	CSAAGGRQGAWDTQYF
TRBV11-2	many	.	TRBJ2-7	TGTGCCAGCAGCTTAGAAACCGCCTCCTACGAGCAGTACTTC	CASSLETASYEQYF
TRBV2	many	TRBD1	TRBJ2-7	TGTGCCAGCAGTAGGAGGGACAGGGAGTGGGAGCAGTACTTC	CASSRRDREWEQYF
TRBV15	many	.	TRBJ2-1	TGTGCCACCAGCAGGGGAACAGGGCCTAGCGACCACAATGAGCAGTTCTTC	CATSRGTGPSDHNEQFF
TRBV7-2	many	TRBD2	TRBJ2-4	TGTGCCAGCAGCTTAGGGACTAGCGGGAGGGGGGGCATTCAGTACTTC	CASSLGTSGRGGIQYF
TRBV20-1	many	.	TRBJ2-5	TGCAGTGCCCACGAAGGGCTAGCCCGAGAGACCCAGTACTTC	CSAHEGLARETQYF
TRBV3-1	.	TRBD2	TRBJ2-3	TGTGCCAGCAGCGGGGGACTAGCGGGAGGGCCTACAGATACGCAGTATTTT	CASSGGLAGGPTDTQYF
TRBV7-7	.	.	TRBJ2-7	TGTGCTAGCAGCTTAGGAGGGTTGCGTGGAGGCGAGCAGTACTTC	CASSLGGLRGGEQYF
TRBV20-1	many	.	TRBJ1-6	TGCAGTGCTAGAGGCCAGGGAGGAAATTCACCCCTCCACTTT	CSARGQGGNSPLHF
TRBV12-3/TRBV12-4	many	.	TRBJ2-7	TGTGCCAGCAGAAGCGGCGTCGAGCAGTACTTC	CASRSGVEQYF
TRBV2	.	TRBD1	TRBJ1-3	TGTGCCAGCGGAGACAGGGGACTCCCGAGCTCTGGAAACACCATATATTTT	CASGDRGLPSSGNTIYF
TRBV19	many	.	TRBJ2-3	TGTGCCAGTAGTACCGGCCTTGGGGTTACGCAGTATTTT	CASSTGLGVTQYF
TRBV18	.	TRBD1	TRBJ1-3	TGTGCCAGCTCACTGATTCAAATACAGGGGAATCGTGGAAACACCATATATTTT	CASSLIQIQGNRGNTIYF
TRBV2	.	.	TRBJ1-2	TGTGCCAGCAGTGCCGGTCGTCAGGCAGCGCGCTACACCTTC	CASSAGRQAARYTF
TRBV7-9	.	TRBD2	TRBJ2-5	TGTGCCAGCAGCTTAGAGGGAGGGGCCCAGCCCCAGTACTTC	CASSLEGGAQPQYF
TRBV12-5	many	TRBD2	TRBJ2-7	TGTGCTAGTGGTTTTGGCGGGAGAAGCGAGCAGTACTTC	CASGFGGRSEQYF
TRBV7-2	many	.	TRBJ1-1	TGTGCCAGCAGCCCGCAGTCGCTGAACACTGAAGCTTTCTTT	CASSPQSLNTEAFF
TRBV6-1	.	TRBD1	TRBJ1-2	TGTGCCAGCAGGGGGGAGGACGGACAGGGGAACTGTGGCTACACCTTT	CASRGEDGQGNCGYTF
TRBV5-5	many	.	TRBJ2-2	TGTGCCAGCAGCTTCTACTGGTCCCCGGAGAACACCGGGGAGCTGTTTTTT	CASSFYWSPENTGELFF
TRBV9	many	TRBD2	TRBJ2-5	TGTGCCAGCAGCCTGGGACTAGCGGGAGCGGGAGCGACCCAGTACTTC	CASSLGLAGAGATQYF
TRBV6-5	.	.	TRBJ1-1	TGTGCCAGCAGTTACCGATTGAACAAGGAAGCTTTCTTT	CASSYRLNKEAFF
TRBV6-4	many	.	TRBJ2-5	TGTGCCGGCACAGAGCCCCAAGAGACCCAGTACTTC	CAGTEPQETQYF
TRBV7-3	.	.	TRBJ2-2	.	CASSLLGGGTYEQYFGELFF
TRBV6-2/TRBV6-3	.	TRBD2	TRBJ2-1	TGTGCCAGCAGTTACAGGGAGACTAGCCACAATGAGCAGTTCTTC	CASSYRETSHNEQFF
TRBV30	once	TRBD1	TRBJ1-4	TGTGCCTGGAGGAGGAGGGGAGACAGGGGCAATGAAAGACTGTTTTTT	CAWRRRGDRGNERLFF
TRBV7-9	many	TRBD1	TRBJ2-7	TGTGCCAGCAGCCCGAGAGGACAGGGAGGATACTACGAGCAGTACTTC	CASSPRGQGGYYEQYF
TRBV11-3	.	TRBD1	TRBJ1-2	TGTGCCAGCAGTCCCAGGACAGGGACGGATGGCTACACCTTC	CASSPRTGTDGYTF
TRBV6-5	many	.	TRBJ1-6	TGTGCCAGCAGTTCCCCCTCCCTATGGAATTCACCCCTCCACTTT	CASSSPSLWNSPLHF
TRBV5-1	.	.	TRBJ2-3	TGCGCCAGCAGCTTGGAAGGAGGGGGCACCGATACGCAGTATTTT	CASSLEGGGTDTQYF
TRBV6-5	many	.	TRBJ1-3	TGTGCCAGCAGTAGAGACAGTTTCTTCCTACCACAGAGCTCTGGAAACACCATATATTTT	CASSRDSFFLPQSSGNTIYF
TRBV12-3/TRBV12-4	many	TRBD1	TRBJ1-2	TGTGCCAGCACCCTGACGACAGGGGGCTGGGGCTACACCTTC	CASTLTTGGWGYTF
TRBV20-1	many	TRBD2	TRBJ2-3	TGCAGTGCTAGTTGGGCGGGAGGGCGAGATGGGGCGCAGTATTTT	CSASWAGGRDGAQYF
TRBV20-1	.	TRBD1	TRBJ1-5	TGCAGTGCTGCGGACAGGGGTAATGGCAATCAGCCCCAGCATTTT	CSAADRGNGNQPQHF
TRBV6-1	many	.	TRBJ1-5	TGTGCCAGCAGTCCTTTTGCAGGTGGGCCACAGCCCCAGCATTTT	CASSPFAGGPQPQHF
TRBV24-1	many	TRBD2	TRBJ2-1	TGTGCCACCAGTGATAGGATTACTAGCGGGACCAGGGCGTCCTACAATGAGCAGTTCTTC	CATSDRITSGTRASYNEQFF
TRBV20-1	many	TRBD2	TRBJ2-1	TGCAGTGCTAGGTCGGGGGGACTAGCGGGAGGTTTAGAGCAGTTCTTC	CSARSGGLAGGLEQFF
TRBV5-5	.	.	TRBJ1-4	TGTGCCAGCAGCTTGAATGGTGAAAAACTGTTTTTT	CASSLNGEKLFF
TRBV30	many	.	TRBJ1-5	TGTGCCTGGAGGGGGCCACTCGGCAATCAGCCCCAGCATTTT	CAWRGPLGNQPQHF
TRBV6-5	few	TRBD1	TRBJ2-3	TGTGCCAGCAGTCACTCGAAATTAGGGACAGGGAGGGATACGCAGTATTTT	CASSHSKLGTGRDTQYF
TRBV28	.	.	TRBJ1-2	TGTGCCAGCAGTTTGGTAGGACGGTCCTATGGCTACACCTTC	CASSLVGRSYGYTF
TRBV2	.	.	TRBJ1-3	TGTGCCAGCAGTGACTCCCCAAACACCGTATGTTTT	CASSDSPNTVCF
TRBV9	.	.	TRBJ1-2	TGTGCCAGCAGCGTAGGTTTGGGACTCTATGGCTACACCTTC	CASSVGLGLYGYTF
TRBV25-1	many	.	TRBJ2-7	TGTGCCAGCAGTGGGAGGGGCCGGGACAGACCTTACGAGCAGTACTTC	CASSGRGRDRPYEQYF
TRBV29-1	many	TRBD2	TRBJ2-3	TGCAGCGTTGAAACAGCGGGACTAGCGGGAGGGACAGATACGCAGTATTTT	CSVETAGLAGGTDTQYF
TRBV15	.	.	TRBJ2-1	TGTGCCACCAGCGCGGGACCGAGCTCCTACAATGAGCAGTTCTTC	CATSAGPSSYNEQFF
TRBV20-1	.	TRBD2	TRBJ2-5	TGCAGTGCAACCGGACTAGCGGGACGGGAGGAGACCCAGTACTTC	CSATGLAGREETQYF
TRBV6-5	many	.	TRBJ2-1	TGTGCCAGCACTGCTTACAGTGAGCAGTTCTTC	CASTAYSEQFF